Sequencing of this TCR beta chain was carried out in a study of CD8 T cells in ankylosing spondylitis. Findings of the study overall: Within matched ankylosing spondylitis synovial fluid, disease-linked clones were reportedly significantly enriched. For ankylosing spondylitis blood, a TCR beta motif of 8 or 9 highly homologous variants appeared characteristic. Earlier reports found some motif variants in synovial fluid and blood in reactive arthritis. Disease-linked clones proved CD8+ and comparatively uncommon in peripheral blood.

This clonotype was counted between two and nine times. Its antigen remains unidentified. Trimming cost V 4 bases and J 7 bases; bases outside gene matches: 6. The CDR3 is 14 amino acids. The V gene's germline CDR1 is SGHRS and CDR2 YFSETQ. TCRdb used MiXCR to reprocess the 5' RACE reads, holding one entry per CDR3 protein. The table shows roughly 230,000 distinct CDR3 sequences, with 15% to 20% occurring only once. Material: blood, either unsorted or a sorted T cell fraction (not recorded which). The chain joins TRBV5-1 to TRBJ2-7; 12 bases agree with TRBD1. The TCR sequence derives from a male donor with ankylosing spondylitis or in good health (not recorded which). The CDR3 nucleotides read TGCGCCAGCAGCCAGGGACAGGGGGCGGGAGAGCAGTACTTC. This codes for CASSQGQGAGEQYF.